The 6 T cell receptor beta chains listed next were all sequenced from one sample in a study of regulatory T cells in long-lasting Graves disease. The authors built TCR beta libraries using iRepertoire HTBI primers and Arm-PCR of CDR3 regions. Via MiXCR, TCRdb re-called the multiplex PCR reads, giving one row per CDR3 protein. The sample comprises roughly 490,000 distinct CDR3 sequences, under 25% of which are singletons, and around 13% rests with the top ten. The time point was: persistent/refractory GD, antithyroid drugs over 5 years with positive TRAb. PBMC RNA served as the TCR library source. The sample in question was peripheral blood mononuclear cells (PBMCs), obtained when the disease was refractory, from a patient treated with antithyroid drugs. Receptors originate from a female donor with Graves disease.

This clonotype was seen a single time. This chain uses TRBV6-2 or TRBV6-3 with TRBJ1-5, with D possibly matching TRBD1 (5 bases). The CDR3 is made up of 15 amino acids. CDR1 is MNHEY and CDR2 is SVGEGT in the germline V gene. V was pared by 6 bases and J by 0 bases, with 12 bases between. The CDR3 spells CASRLQGDSNQPQHF. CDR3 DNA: TGTGCCAGCAGACTCCAGGGAGATAGCAATCAGCCCCAGCATTTT.

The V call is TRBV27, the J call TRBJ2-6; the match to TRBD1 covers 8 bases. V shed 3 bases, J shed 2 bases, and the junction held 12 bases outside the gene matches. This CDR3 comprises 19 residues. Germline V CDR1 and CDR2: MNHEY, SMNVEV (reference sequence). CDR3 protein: CASSFPDGTGRPGANVLTF. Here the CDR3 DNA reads TGTGCCAGCAGTTTTCCCGACGGGACAGGACGACCTGGGGCCAACGTCCTGACTTTC.

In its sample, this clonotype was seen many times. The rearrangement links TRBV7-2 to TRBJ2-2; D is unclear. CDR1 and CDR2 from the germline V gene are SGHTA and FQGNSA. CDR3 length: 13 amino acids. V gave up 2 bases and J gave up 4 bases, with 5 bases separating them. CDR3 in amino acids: CASSLTPTGELFF. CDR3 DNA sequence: TGTGCCAGCAGCTTAACTCCCACCGGGGAGCTGTTTTTT.

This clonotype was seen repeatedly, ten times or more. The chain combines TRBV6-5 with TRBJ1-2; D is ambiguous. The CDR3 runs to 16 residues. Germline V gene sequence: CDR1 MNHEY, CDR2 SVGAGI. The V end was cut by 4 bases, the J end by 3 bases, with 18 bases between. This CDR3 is CASSSRSRGVDYGYTF. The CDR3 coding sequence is TGTGCCAGCAGTTCGCGGAGTCGCGGGGTTGACTATGGCTACACCTTC.

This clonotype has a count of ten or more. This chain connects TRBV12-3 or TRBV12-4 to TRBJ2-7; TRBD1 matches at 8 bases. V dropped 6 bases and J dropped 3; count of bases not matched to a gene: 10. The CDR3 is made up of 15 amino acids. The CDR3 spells CASSQSGTGGYEQYF. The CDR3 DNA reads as TGTGCCAGCAGCCAAAGCGGAACAGGGGGCTACGAGCAGTACTTC.

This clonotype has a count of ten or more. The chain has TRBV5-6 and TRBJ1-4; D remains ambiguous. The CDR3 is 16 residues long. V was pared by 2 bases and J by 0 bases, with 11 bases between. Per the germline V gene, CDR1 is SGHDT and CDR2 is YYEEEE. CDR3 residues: CASSFGRTATNEKLFF. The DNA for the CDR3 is TGTGCCAGCAGCTTTGGCAGAACAGCAACTAATGAAAAACTGTTTTTT. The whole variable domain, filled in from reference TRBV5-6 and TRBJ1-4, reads DAGVTQSPTHLIKTRGQQVTLRCSPKSGHDTVSWYQQALGQGPQFIFQYYEEEERQRGNFPDRFSGHQFPNYSSELNVNALLLGDSALYLCASSFGRTATNEKLFFGSGTQLSVL.